These T cell receptor beta chains were read from a single sample in a study of shared clonotypes between healthy human individuals. This table comes from immunoSEQ multiplex PCR, and its TCRdb copy is limited to in-frame clones, with some not included. This sample has around 500,000 clones, with 70% to 80% found just once. The sequenced sample consisted of PBMCs. Source of these receptors: a woman aged 35 to 49 in good health. Some clones in this sample may be carry-over from other donors' samples. The CDR3 runs from the conserved cysteine through the conserved F or W. The D gene is left open where the match is weak. Clone size appears in some rows only: once, few, many, or a class for an expanded clone.

d_call clone_size j_call v_call cdr3_nt cdr3_aa
TRBD1 few TRBJ1-2 TRBV19 TGTGCCAGTAGTACGGGACAGGGCCTCTATGGCTACACCTTC CASSTGQGLYGYTF
. many TRBJ1-1 TRBV15 TGTGCCACCAGCAGCGGTTGGCCTATGAACACTGAAGCTTTCTTT CATSSGWPMNTEAFF
. . TRBJ2-2 TRBV13 TGTGCCAGCAGCTTAGGAGGGAACACCGGGGAGCTGTTTTTT CASSLGGNTGELFF
. . TRBJ1-1 TRBV5-1 TGCGCCAGCAGCTCACAGGGAACGAACACTGAAGCTTTCTTT CASSSQGTNTEAFF
TRBD1 few TRBJ2-6 TRBV10-3 TGTGCCATCAGTGTTAACAGGGGGCCCGGGGCCAACGTCCTGACTTTC CAISVNRGPGANVLTF
. . TRBJ2-5 TRBV9 TGTGCCAGCAGCGTTGGGCCAGAGTTAGAAGAGACCCAGTACTTC CASSVGPELEETQYF
. once TRBJ2-1 TRBV6-4 TGTGCCAGCACGGGGCGATCCACGGACCCTAATGAGCAGTTCTTC CASTGRSTDPNEQFF
TRBD1 . TRBJ1-4 TRBV30 TGTGCCTGGAGAAGACAGGGGGCGGATGAAAAACTGTTTTTT CAWRRQGADEKLFF
. . TRBJ1-4 TRBV11-2 TGTGCCAGCAGCTTAGTGGAACGGCCAAAGAAACTGTTTTTT CASSLVERPKKLFF
TRBD1 . TRBJ1-1 TRBV4-3 TGCGCCAGCAGCGACGGGACAGGGGGGACTGAAGCTTTCTTT CASSDGTGGTEAFF
. . TRBJ2-2 TRBV11-2 TGTGCCAGCAGCTCCCGGGACAAAGGGTACGGGGAGCTGTTTTTT CASSSRDKGYGELFF
TRBD1 . TRBJ2-1 TRBV10-2 TGCGCCAGCAGTGAGTCGACAGGGGGCAATGAGCAGTTCTTC CASSESTGGNEQFF
. . TRBJ1-5 TRBV11-2 TGTGCCAGCAGCTCCCTCACTGGATCTAGCAATCAGCCCCAGCATTTT CASSSLTGSSNQPQHF
. . TRBJ2-3 TRBV10-3 TGTGCCATCAGTGGTGGAGGGGGCGTTTTCATCGGCACAGATACGCAGTATTTT CAISGGGGVFIGTDTQYF
. . TRBJ2-4 TRBV27 TGTGCCAGCAGTTTGGATGGCAAAAACATTCAGTACTTC CASSLDGKNIQYF
. . TRBJ2-5 TRBV30 TGTGCCTGGAATCTGGGGGGAGAGACCCAGTACTTC CAWNLGGETQYF
. . TRBJ2-7 TRBV6-1 TGTGCCAGCAGTGCCGGCGACTTCCACTCCTACGAGCAGTACTTC CASSAGDFHSYEQYF
. . TRBJ2-1 TRBV18 TGTGCCAGCTCTACGGCGGCGGGATCCAATGAGCAGTTCTTC CASSTAAGSNEQFF
. . TRBJ2-1 TRBV5-6 TGTGCCAGCAGAGGCGCCGGAGTCCGCAATGAGCAGTTCTTC CASRGAGVRNEQFF
TRBD2 . TRBJ2-7 TRBV18 TGTGCCAGCTCCCCTTCTAGGACTAGCGGCTCCTACGAGCAGTACTTC CASSPSRTSGSYEQYF
TRBD2 . TRBJ2-7 TRBV6-5 TGTGCCAGCAGAGGGCTAGCGGGAGGAACCTACGAGCAGTACTTC CASRGLAGGTYEQYF
TRBD1 few TRBJ2-1 TRBV7-9 TGTGCCAGCAGCTCCTCCGGGACAGGGTTTGAAGGTGAGCAGTTCTTC CASSSSGTGFEGEQFF
. . TRBJ1-1 TRBV28 TGTGCCAGCAGTTTATTGTATGCAGGGAGGGCTGAAGCTTTCTTT CASSLLYAGRAEAFF